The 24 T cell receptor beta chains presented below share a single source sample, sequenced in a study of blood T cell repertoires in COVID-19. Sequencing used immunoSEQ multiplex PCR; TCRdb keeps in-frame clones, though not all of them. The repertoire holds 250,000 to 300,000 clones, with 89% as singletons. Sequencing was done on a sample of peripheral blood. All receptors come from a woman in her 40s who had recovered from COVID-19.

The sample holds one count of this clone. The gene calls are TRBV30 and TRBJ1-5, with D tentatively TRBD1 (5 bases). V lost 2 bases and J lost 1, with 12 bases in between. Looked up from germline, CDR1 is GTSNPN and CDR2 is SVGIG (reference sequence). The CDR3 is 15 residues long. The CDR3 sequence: CAWSRGSISNQPQHF. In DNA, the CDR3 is TGTGCCTGGAGTAGGGGCAGCATAAGCAATCAGCCCCAGCATTTT.

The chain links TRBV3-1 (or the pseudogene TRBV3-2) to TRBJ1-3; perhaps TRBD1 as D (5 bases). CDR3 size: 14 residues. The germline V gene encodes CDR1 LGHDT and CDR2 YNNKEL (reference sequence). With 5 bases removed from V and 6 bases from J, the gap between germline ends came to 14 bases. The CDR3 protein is CASSAGTLENTIYF. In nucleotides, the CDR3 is TGTGCCAGCAGCGCTGGGACTCTAGAAAACACCATATATTTT.

In DNA, the CDR3 is TGCGCCAGCAGCCATCGGGGGACGGGGGACACTGAAGCTTTCTTT. Its translation: CASSHRGTGDTEAFF. This rearrangement joins TRBV4-1 to TRBJ1-1; possible D gene TRBD1, 5 bases. V lost 3 bases, J lost 3 bases, and 14 bases lay in between. The CDR3 is 15 residues long. Germline CDR1 is MGHRA and CDR2 is YSYEKL.

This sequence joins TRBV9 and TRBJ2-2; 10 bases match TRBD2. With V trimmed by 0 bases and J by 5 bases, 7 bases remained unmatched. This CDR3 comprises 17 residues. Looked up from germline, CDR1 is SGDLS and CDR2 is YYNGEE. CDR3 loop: CASSVGASGRGTGELFF. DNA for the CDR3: TGTGCCAGCAGCGTAGGGGCCAGCGGGAGGGGTACCGGGGAGCTGTTTTTT.

CDR3 protein: CASRGLAGWADTQYF. CDR3 nucleotide sequence: TGTGCCAGCAGGGGACTAGCGGGATGGGCAGATACGCAGTATTTT. The chain employs TRBV6-5 and TRBJ2-3; 13 bases match TRBD2. Trimming took 6 bases from V and 4 from J; bases not matched to a gene: 4. The CDR3 length is 15 residues. Germline V gives CDR1 MNHEY, CDR2 SVGAGI.

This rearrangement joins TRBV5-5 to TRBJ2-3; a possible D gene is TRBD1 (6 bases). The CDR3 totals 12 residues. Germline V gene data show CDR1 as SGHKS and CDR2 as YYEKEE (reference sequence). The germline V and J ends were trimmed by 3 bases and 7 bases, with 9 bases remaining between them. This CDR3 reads CASSYREYTQYF. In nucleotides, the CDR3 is TGTGCCAGCAGCTACAGGGAGTATACGCAGTATTTT.

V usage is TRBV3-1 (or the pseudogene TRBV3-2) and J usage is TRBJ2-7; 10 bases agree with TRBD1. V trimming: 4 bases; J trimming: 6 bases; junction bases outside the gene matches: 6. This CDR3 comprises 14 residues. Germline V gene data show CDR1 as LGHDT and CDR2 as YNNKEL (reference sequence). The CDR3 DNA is TGTGCCAGCAGCCCTCGACAGGGGGCGAGCGAGCAGTACTTC. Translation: CASSPRQGASEQYF.

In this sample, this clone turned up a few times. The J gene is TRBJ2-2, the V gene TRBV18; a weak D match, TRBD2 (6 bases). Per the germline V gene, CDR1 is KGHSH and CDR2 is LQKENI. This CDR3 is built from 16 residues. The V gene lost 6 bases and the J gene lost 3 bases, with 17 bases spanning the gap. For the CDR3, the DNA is TGTGCCAGCTCCCACCAGGGCGCGGGGCACACCGGGGAGCTGTTTTTT. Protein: CASSHQGAGHTGELFF.

CDR3 amino acids: CASSPSGASGRGNEQFF. CDR3 nucleotides: TGTGCCAGTAGTCCCTCCGGGGCTAGCGGGAGGGGTAATGAGCAGTTCTTC. This chain links TRBV19 with TRBJ2-1; 12 bases fit TRBD2. The CDR3 totals 17 residues. The germline gives CDR1 LNHDA, CDR2 SQIVND (reference sequence). V shed 5 bases and J 7 bases; nucleotides not matched to a gene: 12.

The CDR3 protein is CASSVGQGKLYEQYF. The CDR3 region has the DNA TGTGCCAGCAGTGTAGGGCAGGGAAAACTCTACGAGCAGTACTTC. V usage is TRBV2 and J usage is TRBJ2-7; D is possibly TRBD1 (5 bases). Trimming cost V 4 bases and J 3 bases, with 16 bases left between them. The CDR3 loop spans 15 amino acids. Per germline, CDR1 SNHLY and CDR2 FYNNEI.

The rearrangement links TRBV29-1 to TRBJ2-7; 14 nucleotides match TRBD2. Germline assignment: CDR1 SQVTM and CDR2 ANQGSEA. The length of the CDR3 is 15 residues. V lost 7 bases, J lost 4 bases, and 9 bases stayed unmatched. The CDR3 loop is CSGYGTSGSSYEQYF. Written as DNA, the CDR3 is TGCAGCGGCTACGGGACTAGCGGGAGTTCGTACGAGCAGTACTTC.

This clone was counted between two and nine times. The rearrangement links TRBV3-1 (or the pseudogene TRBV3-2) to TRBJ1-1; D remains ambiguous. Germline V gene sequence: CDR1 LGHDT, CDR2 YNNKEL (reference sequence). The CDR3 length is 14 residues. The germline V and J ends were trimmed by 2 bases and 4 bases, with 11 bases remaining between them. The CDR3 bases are TGTGCCAGCAGCCAACCGGGTTTAGGCACTGAAGCTTTCTTT. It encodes CASSQPGLGTEAFF.

The CDR3 spells CASSSPTDTGEAPLHF. The CDR3 DNA is TGTGCCAGCAGCTCCCCAACGGACACGGGAGAGGCACCCCTCCACTTT. V gene TRBV13 combines with J gene TRBJ1-6, with D possibly matching TRBD1 (5 bases). Between the trimmed V and J ends, which lost 4 bases and 11 bases, there was a span of 21 bases. This CDR3 region has 16 residues. Germline lookup yields CDR1 PRHDT and CDR2 FYEKMQ (reference sequence).

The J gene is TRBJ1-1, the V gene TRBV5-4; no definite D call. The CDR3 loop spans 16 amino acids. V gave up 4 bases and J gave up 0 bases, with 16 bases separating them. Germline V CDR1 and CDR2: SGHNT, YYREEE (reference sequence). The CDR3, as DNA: TGTGCCAGCAGCCTGATTGCTACAGCTCTGAACACTGAAGCTTTCTTT. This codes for CASSLIATALNTEAFF.

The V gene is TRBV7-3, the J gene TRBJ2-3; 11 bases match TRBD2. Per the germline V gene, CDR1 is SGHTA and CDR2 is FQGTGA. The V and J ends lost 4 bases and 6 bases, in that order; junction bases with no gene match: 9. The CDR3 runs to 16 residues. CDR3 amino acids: CASSSRALAGDDTQYF. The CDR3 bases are TGTGCCAGCAGCTCCCGGGCACTAGCGGGAGACGATACGCAGTATTTT.

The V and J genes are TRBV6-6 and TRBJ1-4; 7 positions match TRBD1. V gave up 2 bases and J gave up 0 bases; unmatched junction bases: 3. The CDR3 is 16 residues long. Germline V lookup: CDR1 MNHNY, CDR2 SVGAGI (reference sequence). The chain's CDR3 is CASSYLRGATNEKLFF. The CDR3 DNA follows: TGTGCCAGCAGTTACCTCAGGGGGGCAACTAATGAAAAACTGTTTTTT.

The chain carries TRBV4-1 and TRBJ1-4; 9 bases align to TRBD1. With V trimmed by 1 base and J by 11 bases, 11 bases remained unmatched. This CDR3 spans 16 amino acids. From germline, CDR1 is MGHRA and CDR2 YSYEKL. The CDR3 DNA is TGCGCCAGCAGCCAAGCCCGGGACAGGGTGGTGGAGAAACTGTTTTTT. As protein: CASSQARDRVVEKLFF.

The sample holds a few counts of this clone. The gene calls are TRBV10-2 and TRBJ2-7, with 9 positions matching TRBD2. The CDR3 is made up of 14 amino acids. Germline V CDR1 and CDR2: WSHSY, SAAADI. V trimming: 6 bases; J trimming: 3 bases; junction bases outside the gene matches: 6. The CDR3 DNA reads TGCGCCAGCAGAAGACTAGCGGAAAGCTACGAGCAGTACTTC. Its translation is CASRRLAESYEQYF.

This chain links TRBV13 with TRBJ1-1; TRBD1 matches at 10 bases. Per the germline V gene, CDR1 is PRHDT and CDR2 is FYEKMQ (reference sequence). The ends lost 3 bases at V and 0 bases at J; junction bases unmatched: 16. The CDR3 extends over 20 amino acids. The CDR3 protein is CASSFASPWTGGNMNTEAFF. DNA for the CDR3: TGTGCCAGCAGCTTCGCGTCCCCGTGGACAGGGGGGAACATGAACACTGAAGCTTTCTTT.

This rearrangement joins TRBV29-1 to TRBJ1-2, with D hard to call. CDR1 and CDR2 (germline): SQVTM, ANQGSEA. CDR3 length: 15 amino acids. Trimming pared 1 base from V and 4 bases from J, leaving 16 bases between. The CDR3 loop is CSVEGGHGESYGYTF. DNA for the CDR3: TGCAGCGTTGAAGGTGGTCATGGGGAGAGCTATGGCTACACCTTC.

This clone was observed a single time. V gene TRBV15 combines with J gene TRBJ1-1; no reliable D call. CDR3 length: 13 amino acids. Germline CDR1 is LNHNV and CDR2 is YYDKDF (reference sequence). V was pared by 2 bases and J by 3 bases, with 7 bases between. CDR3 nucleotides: TGTGCCACCAGCAGAAACGGGGACACTGAAGCTTTCTTT. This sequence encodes CATSRNGDTEAFF.

Written as DNA, the CDR3 is TGTGCCAGCAGCTTTTTGACAGGGACCGGCTACACCTTC. Protein: CASSFLTGTGYTF. The chain combines TRBV7-9 with TRBJ1-2; TRBD1 aligns across 7 bases. Losses at the gene ends were 3 bases for V and 8 bases for J; bases not matched to a gene: 6. Germline V CDR1 and CDR2: SEHNR, FQNEAQ (reference sequence). The CDR3 is made up of 13 amino acids.

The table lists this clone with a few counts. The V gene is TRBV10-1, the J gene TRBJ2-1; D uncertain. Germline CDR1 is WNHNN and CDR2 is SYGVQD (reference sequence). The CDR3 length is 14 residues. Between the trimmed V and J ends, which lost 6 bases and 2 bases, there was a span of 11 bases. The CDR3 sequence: CASSPAVAYNEQFF. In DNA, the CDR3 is TGCGCCAGCAGCCCCGCAGTGGCCTACAATGAGCAGTTCTTC.

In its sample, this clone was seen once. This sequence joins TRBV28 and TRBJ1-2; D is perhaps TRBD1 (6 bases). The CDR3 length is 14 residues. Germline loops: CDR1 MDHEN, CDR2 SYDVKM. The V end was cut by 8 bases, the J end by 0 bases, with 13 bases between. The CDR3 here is CASAHRDTNYGYTF. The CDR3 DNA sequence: TGTGCCAGCGCCCACAGGGATACTAACTATGGCTACACCTTC.